This T cell receptor (beta chain) came from a study of siplizumab effects on memory and regulatory T cells. The repertoire was sequenced with immunoSEQ multiplex PCR; TCRdb's copy has only in-frame clones and lacks some. The repertoire consists of some 96,000 clones, with approximately 94% occurring once and the leading ten covering over 1%. CDR1 and CDR2 from the germline V gene are SGHAT and FQNNGV. CDR3 length: 14 residues. The V end lost 1 base, the J end lost 8 bases, and 14 bases lay between the germline ends. The V and J genes are TRBV11-2 and TRBJ1-1; D ambiguous. The sequenced sample consisted of non-Treg CD4+ T cells sorted from blood. The TCR sequence derives from a human donor in good health. CDR3 sequence reads: CASSLVASVSEAFF. The CDR3 bases are TGTGCCAGCAGCTTAGTCGCTAGTGTCTCGGAAGCTTTCTTT.